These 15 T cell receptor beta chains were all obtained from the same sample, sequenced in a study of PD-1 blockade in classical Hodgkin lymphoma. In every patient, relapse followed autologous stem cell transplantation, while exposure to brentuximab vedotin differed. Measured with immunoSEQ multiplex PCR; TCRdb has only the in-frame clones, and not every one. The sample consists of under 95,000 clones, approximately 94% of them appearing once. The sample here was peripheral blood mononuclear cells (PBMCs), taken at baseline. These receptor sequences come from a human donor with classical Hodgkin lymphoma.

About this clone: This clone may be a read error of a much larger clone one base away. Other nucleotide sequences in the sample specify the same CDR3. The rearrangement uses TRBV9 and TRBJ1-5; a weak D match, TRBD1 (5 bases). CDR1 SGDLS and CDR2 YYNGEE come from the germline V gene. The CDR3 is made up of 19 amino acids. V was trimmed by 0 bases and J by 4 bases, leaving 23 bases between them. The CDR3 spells CASSVGLIGLGRQNQPQHF. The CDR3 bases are TGTGCCAGCAGCGTAGGGTTGATTGGGTTGGGACGACAAAATCAGCCCCAGCATTTT.

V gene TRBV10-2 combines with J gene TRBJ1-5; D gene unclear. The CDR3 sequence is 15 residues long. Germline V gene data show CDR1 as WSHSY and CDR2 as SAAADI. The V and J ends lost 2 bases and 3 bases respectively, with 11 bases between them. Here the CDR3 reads CASSEPRQSNQPQHF. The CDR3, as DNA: TGCGCCAGCAGTGAGCCACGGCAGTCCAATCAGCCCCAGCATTTT.

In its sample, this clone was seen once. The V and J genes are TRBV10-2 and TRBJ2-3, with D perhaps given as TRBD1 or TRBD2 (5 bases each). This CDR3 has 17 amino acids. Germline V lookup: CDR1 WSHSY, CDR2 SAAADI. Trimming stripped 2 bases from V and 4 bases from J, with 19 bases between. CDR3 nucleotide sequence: TGCGCCAGCAGTGAGGTGGGTGGGCGGCTGGGGGCAGATACGCAGTATTTT. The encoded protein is CASSEVGGRLGADTQYF.

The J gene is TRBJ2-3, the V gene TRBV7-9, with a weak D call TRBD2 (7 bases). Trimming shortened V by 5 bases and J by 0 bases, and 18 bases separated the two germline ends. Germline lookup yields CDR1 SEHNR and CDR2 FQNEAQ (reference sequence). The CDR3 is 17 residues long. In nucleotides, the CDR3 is TGTGCCAGCAGCCCCGGGCGGGGGCGTTCTAGCACAGATACGCAGTATTTT. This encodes CASSPGRGRSSTDTQYF.

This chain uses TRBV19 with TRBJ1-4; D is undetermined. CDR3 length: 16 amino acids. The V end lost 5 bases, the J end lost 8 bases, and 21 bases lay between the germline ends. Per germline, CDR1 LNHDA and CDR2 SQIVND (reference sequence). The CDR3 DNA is TGTGCCAGTAGTTTTCGTCCGTTAGGCCGCGCGGAAAAACTGTTTTTT. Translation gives CASSFRPLGRAEKLFF.

CDR3 coding DNA: TGTGCCAGCAGCGCGGAGACCTACGAGCAGTACTTC. Protein sequence: CASSAETYEQYF. This sequence joins TRBV6-6 and TRBJ2-7; D gene unclear. There are 12 residues in the CDR3. The germline V gene encodes CDR1 MNHNY and CDR2 SVGAGI (reference sequence). The germline V and J ends were trimmed by 6 bases and 2 bases, with 8 bases remaining between them.

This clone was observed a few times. The CDR3 nucleotides are TGTGCCAGCAGCTGGGGTGTGGGCCCAGTCTACGAGCAGTACTTC. It codes for CASSWGVGPVYEQYF. V and J are TRBV7-2 and TRBJ2-7; D uncertain. Trimming removed 4 bases at V and 3 bases at J, with 16 bases between. The CDR3 covers 15 residues. The germline CDR1 and CDR2 sequences are SGHTA and FQGNSA.

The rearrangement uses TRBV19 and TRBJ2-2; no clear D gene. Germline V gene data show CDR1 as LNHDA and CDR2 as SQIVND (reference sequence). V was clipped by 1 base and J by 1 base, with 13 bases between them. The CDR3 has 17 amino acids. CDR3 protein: CASSIVRTWRNTGELFF. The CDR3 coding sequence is TGTGCCAGTAGTATAGTTAGAACCTGGCGGAACACCGGGGAGCTGTTTTTT.

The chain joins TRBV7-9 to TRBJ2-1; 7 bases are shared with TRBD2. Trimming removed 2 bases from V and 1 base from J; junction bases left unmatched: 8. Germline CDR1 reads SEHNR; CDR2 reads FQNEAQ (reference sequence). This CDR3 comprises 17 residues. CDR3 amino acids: CASSLPKAGPSYNEQFF. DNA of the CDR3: TGTGCCAGCAGCTTACCCAAAGCGGGACCTTCCTACAATGAGCAGTTCTTC.

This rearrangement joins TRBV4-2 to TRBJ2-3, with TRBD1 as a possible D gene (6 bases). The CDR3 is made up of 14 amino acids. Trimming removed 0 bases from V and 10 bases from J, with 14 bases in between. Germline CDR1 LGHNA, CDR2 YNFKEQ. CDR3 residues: CASSQEHRESAQYF. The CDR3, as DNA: TGTGCCAGCAGCCAAGAGCACAGGGAGTCTGCGCAGTATTTT.

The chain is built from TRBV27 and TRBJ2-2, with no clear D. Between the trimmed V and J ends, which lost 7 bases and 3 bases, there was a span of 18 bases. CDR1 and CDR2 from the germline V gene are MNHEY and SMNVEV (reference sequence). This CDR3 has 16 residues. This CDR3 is CASKPSAADYTGELFF. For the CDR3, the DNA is TGTGCCAGCAAGCCGTCTGCCGCGGATTACACCGGGGAGCTGTTTTTT.

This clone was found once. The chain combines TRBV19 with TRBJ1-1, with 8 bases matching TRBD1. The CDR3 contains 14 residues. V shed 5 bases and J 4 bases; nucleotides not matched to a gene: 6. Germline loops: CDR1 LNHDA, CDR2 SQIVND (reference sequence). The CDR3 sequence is CASSATGESTEAFF. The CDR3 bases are TGTGCCAGTAGTGCGACAGGGGAGAGCACTGAAGCTTTCTTT.

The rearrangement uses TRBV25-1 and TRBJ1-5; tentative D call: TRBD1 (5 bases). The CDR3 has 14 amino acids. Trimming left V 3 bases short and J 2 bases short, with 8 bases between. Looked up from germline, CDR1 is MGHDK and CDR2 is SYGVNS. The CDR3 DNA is TGTGCCAGCAGTGACGGCAGGGGCAATCAGCCCCAGCATTTT. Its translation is CASSDGRGNQPQHF.

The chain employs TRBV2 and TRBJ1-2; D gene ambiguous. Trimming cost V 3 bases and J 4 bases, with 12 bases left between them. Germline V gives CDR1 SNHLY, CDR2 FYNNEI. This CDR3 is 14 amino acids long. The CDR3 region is CASSEDGPSYGYTF. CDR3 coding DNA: TGTGCCAGCAGTGAGGACGGGCCTTCCTATGGCTACACCTTC.

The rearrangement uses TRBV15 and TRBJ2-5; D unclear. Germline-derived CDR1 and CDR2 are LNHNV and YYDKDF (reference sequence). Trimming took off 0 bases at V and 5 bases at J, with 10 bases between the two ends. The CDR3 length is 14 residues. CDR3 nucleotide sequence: TGTGCCACCAGCAGAGATTCGGCTCGGGAGACCCAGTACTTC. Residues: CATSRDSARETQYF.